The 10 T cell receptor beta chains presented below share a single source sample, sequenced in a study of regulatory T cells in long-lasting Graves disease. iRepertoire HTBI primers and Arm-PCR of CDR3 regions built TCR beta libraries. TCRdb passed the multiplex PCR reads through MiXCR, listing each CDR3 protein once. The sample lists about 350,000 distinct CDR3 sequences, roughly 17% seen once, with just over 20% in the top ten. Described time point: newly diagnosed GD, antithyroid drugs for less than 3 months. Extracted PBMC RNA gave rise to the TCR library. The same sample was also studied in work on T cells in Graves' hyperthyroidism and ophthalmopathy.

Material: peripheral blood mononuclear cells (PBMCs), obtained at new diagnosis, from a patient treated with antithyroid drugs. The receptors originated from a woman between 18 and 29 years old with Graves disease.

In this sample, this clonotype turned up once. Just one base apart from a much larger clone, this may be a read error. The chain joins TRBV2 to TRBJ2-7; D tentatively reads TRBD1 or TRBD2 (5 bases each). The CDR3 runs 14 residues. Germline CDR1 SNHLY, CDR2 FYNNEI. CDR3 nucleotide sequence: TGTGTCAGCCTAACACACGGGACCGCTTACGAGCAGTACTTC. As protein: CVSLTHGTAYEQYF.

This chain uses TRBV6-1 with TRBJ1-3, with a weak D call TRBD1 (6 bases). Germline lookup yields CDR1 MNHNS and CDR2 SASEGT. V shed 5 bases and J shed 0 bases, with 14 bases lying between them. The CDR3 consists of 16 residues. CDR3 DNA sequence: TGTGCCAGCAGTACGCCGACAGGCCACTCTGGAAACACCATATATTTT. As protein: CASSTPTGHSGNTIYF.

At least ten counts were recorded for this clonotype. The chain joins TRBV5-1 to TRBJ2-3; D call uncertain. Germline V gene data show CDR1 as SGHRS and CDR2 as YFSETQ. Trimming took off 0 bases at V and 6 bases at J, with 8 bases between the two ends. The CDR3 has 13 amino acids. CDR3: CASSLAWRDTQYF. The CDR3 DNA is TGCGCCAGCAGCTTGGCCTGGCGCGATACGCAGTATTTT.

This clonotype was counted ten times or more. The chain carries TRBV30 and TRBJ1-1; a possible D gene is TRBD1 (6 bases). Looked up from germline, CDR1 is GTSNPN and CDR2 is SVGIG (reference sequence). V shed 0 bases and J shed 6 bases, with 11 bases lying between them. The CDR3 has 13 amino acids. The CDR3 DNA follows: TGTGCCTGGAGTGTAGTACAGGGCTCTGAAGCTTTCTTT. Protein sequence: CAWSVVQGSEAFF.

This clonotype was observed at least ten times. The chain couples TRBV13 to TRBJ2-4, with unresolved D. With 1 base removed from V and 7 bases from J, the gap between germline ends came to 8 bases. The germline V gene encodes CDR1 PRHDT and CDR2 FYEKMQ (reference sequence). The CDR3 has 13 residues. CDR3 sequence (DNA): TGTGCCAGCAGCTTAGACAGCAGGAACATTCAGTACTTC. Translating gives CASSLDSRNIQYF.

This clonotype was counted ten times or more. This chain's CDR3 is CASSNGPQANYGYTF. For the CDR3, the DNA is TGCGCCAGCAGCAACGGACCGCAAGCTAACTATGGCTACACCTTC. This chain links TRBV5-1 with TRBJ1-2; no clear D. V lost 4 bases and J 0 bases, leaving 13 bases between the germline ends. Germline V gene lookup returns CDR1 SGHRS and CDR2 YFSETQ. The CDR3 is made up of 15 amino acids. Full variable domain (remainder filled in from reference TRBV5-1 and TRBJ1-2): KAGVTQTPRYLIKTRGQQVTLSCSPISGHRSVSWYQQTPGQGLQFLFEYFSETQRNKGNFPGRFSGRQFSNSRSEMNVSTLELGDSALYLCASSNGPQANYGYTFGSGTRLTVV.

This clonotype was counted many times. The V gene is TRBV30, the J gene TRBJ2-6, with unresolved D. The CDR3 consists of 14 residues. CDR1 is GTSNPN, CDR2 SVGIG, per germline (reference sequence). V was trimmed by 5 bases and J by 0 bases, leaving 8 bases between them. The CDR3, as DNA: TGTGCCTGGGGAACGGGCTCTGGGGCCAACGTCCTGACTTTC. Its translation is CAWGTGSGANVLTF.

This clonotype was found many times. V gene TRBV30 combines with J gene TRBJ1-1, with a possible D match to TRBD1 (5 bases). Between the trimmed V and J ends, which lost 0 bases and 2 bases, there was a span of 10 bases. Germline V CDR1 and CDR2: GTSNPN, SVGIG (reference sequence). The CDR3 contains 14 residues. The CDR3 loop reads CAWSVWGINTEAFF. The CDR3 DNA follows: TGTGCCTGGAGTGTATGGGGGATCAACACTGAAGCTTTCTTT.

This clonotype was counted only a few times. J is TRBJ1-6 and V is TRBV19; the D gene is possibly TRBD1 (5 bases). V lost 9 bases, J lost 9 bases, and 12 bases lay in between. Germline CDR1 LNHDA, CDR2 SQIVND (reference sequence). This CDR3 is built from 12 residues. CDR3 in DNA: TGTGCCAGCGGGACGGTATTTTCACCCCTCCACTTT. This sequence encodes CASGTVFSPLHF.

This clonotype was counted at least ten times. The CDR3 loop reads CASSLSGEAYNEQFF. The CDR3 coding sequence is TGTGCCAGCAGCTTGTCGGGGGAGGCCTACAATGAGCAGTTCTTC. This chain uses TRBV5-4 with TRBJ2-1, with D perhaps TRBD2 (6 bases). Trimming pared 1 base from V and 2 bases from J, leaving 10 bases between. Germline CDR1 reads SGHNT; CDR2 reads YYREEE (reference sequence). The CDR3 consists of 15 residues.